This T cell receptor (beta chain) was identified during a study of T cell responses to AZD1222 COVID-19 vaccine. Overall study: Pooling of second doses given at about 4 or about 12 weeks was done. Study outcomes and limitations: The study sampled repertoires only after the peak T cell response.

About this clone: Its antigen remains unknown.

Assay: immunoSEQ multiplex PCR; the TCRdb copy retains only in-frame clones and omits some. The sample records more than 140,000 clones, 70% to 90% being singletons. The CDR3 contains 12 residues. Trimming shortened V by 1 base and J by 6 bases, and 5 bases separated the two germline ends. Germline V gene lookup returns CDR1 MDHEN and CDR2 SYDVKM. Specimen: peripheral blood, collected on day 0 of AZD1222 vaccination. This chain links TRBV28 with TRBJ2-3; D is ambiguous. The receptor was isolated from an adult in good health. The CDR3 spells CASSLLGDTQYF. Here the CDR3 DNA reads TGTGCCAGCAGTTTATTGGGGGATACGCAGTATTTT.